The text below deals with one T cell receptor (beta chain). The data were taken from a study of T cells in Graves' hyperthyroidism and ophthalmopathy. Study-wide context: Peripheral blood was taken when the disease was first diagnosed, before any treatment began.

Diagnostic decisions used clinical symptoms, serum thyroxine and TRAb, thyroid ultrasound and orbital computed tomography. There were TCR beta CDR3 regions amplified from RNA transcripts. First-round RT-PCR of the TCR CDR3 relied on the HTBI primer set. Each CDR3 protein gets one entry after TCRdb re-called the multiplex PCR reads with MiXCR. The table lists under 400,000 distinct CDR3 sequences, roughly 25% of them singletons, with about 70% in the top ten. V was cut by 4 bases and J by 1 base, with 8 bases left in between. The CDR3 is 14 residues long. The germline V gene has CDR1 KGHSH and CDR2 LQKENI.

The chain joins TRBV18 to TRBJ1-3; no clear D. The receptor was derived from a man aged 45-65 years with Graves' hyperthyroidism. The specimen sequenced was blood. This CDR3 is CASSLSGSGNTIYF. The CDR3 bases are TGTGCCAGCTCACTCTCGGGGTCTGGAAACACCATATATTTT. Full variable domain (rest looked up from reference TRBV18 and TRBJ1-3): NAGVMQNPRHLVRRRGQEARLRCSPMKGHSHVYWYRQLPEEGLKFMVYLQKENIIDESGMPKERFSAEFPKEGPSILRIQQVVRGDSAAYFCASSLSGSGNTIYFGEGSWLTVV.